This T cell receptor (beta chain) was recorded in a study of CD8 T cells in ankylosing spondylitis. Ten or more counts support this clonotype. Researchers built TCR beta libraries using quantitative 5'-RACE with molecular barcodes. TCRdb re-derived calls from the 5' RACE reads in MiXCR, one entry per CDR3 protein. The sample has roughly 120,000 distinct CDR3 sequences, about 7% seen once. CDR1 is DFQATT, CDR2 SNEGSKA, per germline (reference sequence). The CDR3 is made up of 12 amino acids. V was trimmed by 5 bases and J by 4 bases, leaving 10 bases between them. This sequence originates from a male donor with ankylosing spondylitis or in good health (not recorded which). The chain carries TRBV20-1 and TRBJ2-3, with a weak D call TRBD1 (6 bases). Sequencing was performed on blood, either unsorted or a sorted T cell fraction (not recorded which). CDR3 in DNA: TGCAGTGCTGGAAAGGGGGCAGATACGCAGTATTTT. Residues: CSAGKGADTQYF.